The clone carrying this TCR beta chain was recorded at least ten times. From the RT-PCR reads, TCRdb called clonotypes with MiXCR, one entry per CDR3 protein. The repertoire holds hundreds of thousands of distinct CDR3 sequences, with 13% to 15% as singletons. Germline assignment: CDR1 SGHRS and CDR2 YFSETQ. Trimming took 6 bases from V and 1 from J, leaving 17 bases between them. The CDR3 loop spans 15 amino acids. V gene TRBV5-1 combines with J gene TRBJ2-7, with D possibly TRBD1 on 5 matching bases. This sequence originates from a female donor in good health, serving as a healthy control. Sequencing was done on a sample of memory CD4+ T cells from blood. The CDR3 here is CASTPGNPRSYEQYF. The CDR3 DNA reads TGCGCCAGCACACCAGGGAATCCGCGGTCCTACGAGCAGTACTTC.